This T cell receptor (beta chain) was documented in a study of blood T cell repertoires in COVID-19. Followed over time, Seattle patients had been enrolled while infection was active. This clone was seen a handful of times. Only in-frame clones appear in the TCRdb table, and some are missing; sequencing was by immunoSEQ multiplex PCR. In the table there are about 200,000 clones, 70% to 90% of which are singletons. The germline V gene encodes CDR1 LGHNA and CDR2 YSLEER. Losses at the gene ends were 3 bases for V and 3 bases for J; bases not matched to a gene: 2. This CDR3 comprises 13 residues. This clonotype originated in a woman in her 70s with COVID-19, enrolled during active disease. V and J are TRBV4-3 and TRBJ2-7; 7 bases align to TRBD1. The specimen was peripheral blood. CDR3 region: CASSHRGSYEQYF. The CDR3 DNA is TGCGCCAGCAGCCACAGGGGGAGCTACGAGCAGTACTTC.